This entry lists 14 T cell receptor beta chains sequenced from one sample in a study of T-cell reconstitution after alpha-beta-depleted transplantation in children. Library preparation (for TCRbeta) was performed with unique molecular identifiers. A single record per CDR3 protein comes from TCRdb applying MiXCR to the PCR reads. The table has about 540,000 distinct CDR3 sequences, more than 20% seen once; the top ten hold around a third. The source material was PBMCs, sampled before TCRalphabeta/CD19-depleted stem cell transplant. These receptors were taken from a boy in the first two years of life with Wiskott-Aldrich syndrome, due to receive a stem cell transplant.

The chain is built from TRBV20-1 and TRBJ2-5, with TRBD2 identical over 10 bases. Trimming at V came to 5 bases and at J to 2 bases, leaving 5 bases not matched to a gene. Germline V lookup: CDR1 DFQATT, CDR2 SNEGSKA (reference sequence). This CDR3 is built from 14 residues. The CDR3: CSARLAGTQETQYF. CDR3 DNA sequence: TGCAGTGCTCGACTAGCGGGTACTCAAGAGACCCAGTACTTC.

Points on this clonotype: The junction departs from germline at one end; a sequencing error may be responsible. The chain links TRBV25-1 to TRBJ2-1, with unresolved D. CDR3 length equals 11 residues. CDR1 is MGHDK, CDR2 SYGVNS, per germline. In DNA, the CDR3 is TGTGCCAGCAGTGGCTACGATGAGCAGTTCTTC. It encodes CASSGYDEQFF.

This clonotype came up a few times. The V gene is TRBV10-1, the J gene TRBJ2-2; D gene unclear. The ends were cut back, 3 bases at V and 7 bases at J, with 9 bases in the middle. The CDR3 loop spans 13 amino acids. Germline lookup yields CDR1 WNHNN and CDR2 SYGVQD (reference sequence). CDR3 DNA: TGCGCCAGCAGTGAACTCAACGGCGGGGAGCTGTTTTTT. Protein sequence: CASSELNGGELFF.

This clonotype was seen only a few times. The V and J genes are TRBV12-3 or TRBV12-4 and TRBJ2-4; D is unresolved. The CDR3 spans 14 residues. Between the trimmed V and J ends, which lost 3 bases and 7 bases, there was a span of 13 bases. The CDR3 sequence: CASSFGSRSNIQYF. The CDR3 nucleotides read TGTGCCAGCAGTTTTGGTAGCCGATCGAACATTCAGTACTTC.

V is TRBV6-5 and J is TRBJ1-4; maybe TRBD1 (5 bases). The CDR3 loop spans 12 amino acids. V was trimmed by 8 bases and J by 8 bases, leaving 12 bases between them. Germline CDR1 reads MNHEY; CDR2 reads SVGAGI. Written as DNA, the CDR3 is TGTGCCAGCGGCGCGGGGCAGGAAAAACTGTTTTTT. Encoded protein: CASGAGQEKLFF.

V and J are TRBV5-6 and TRBJ2-1; D is perhaps TRBD1 (5 bases). Germline V gene sequence: CDR1 SGHDT, CDR2 YYEEEE. There are 15 residues in the CDR3. Trimming shortened V by 3 bases and J by 2 bases, and 12 bases separated the two germline ends. CDR3: CASSWGLETYNEQFF. In DNA, the CDR3 is TGTGCCAGCAGCTGGGGCCTCGAGACCTACAATGAGCAGTTCTTC.

The CDR3 DNA reads TGTGCCAGCAGCTTAGCGCGGGAGGGAGGCCAAGATACGCAGTATTTT. Encoded protein: CASSLAREGGQDTQYF. This rearrangement joins TRBV7-9 to TRBJ2-3, with 9 bases that match TRBD2. V lost 0 bases to trimming and J lost 5 bases; unmatched junction nucleotides: 6. CDR1 is SEHNR, CDR2 FQNEAQ, per germline (reference sequence). CDR3 size: 16 residues.

This clonotype was seen a few times. The gene calls are TRBV29-1 and TRBJ2-7, with 10 nucleotides matching TRBD1. Germline trimming cut 7 bases from V and 2 bases from J; bases unmatched to any gene: 5. Germline V gene data show CDR1 as SQVTM and CDR2 as ANQGSEA. The CDR3 is 13 residues long. The DNA of the CDR3 is TGCAGCGCTGGGACAGGGGCCGCCTACGAGCAGTACTTC. Translation: CSAGTGAAYEQYF.

The J gene is TRBJ1-1, the V gene TRBV12-3 or TRBV12-4; D is possibly TRBD1 (5 bases). V dropped 7 bases and J dropped 0 bases, with 15 bases sitting between them. The CDR3 has 15 residues. CDR3 DNA: TGTGCCAGCACCGTTGGGGGAGGATTGAACACTGAAGCTTTCTTT. It yields the protein CASTVGGGLNTEAFF.

The sample holds a few counts of this clonotype. This rearrangement joins TRBV11-2 to TRBJ2-5, with D possibly being TRBD1 (6 bases). Trimming removed 1 base at V and 5 bases at J, with 17 bases between. The CDR3 runs 16 residues. Germline V gives CDR1 SGHAT, CDR2 FQNNGV. The CDR3 DNA reads as TGTGCCAGCAGCTTAGGAAACAGGGAAAGGGTGGAGACCCAGTACTTC. It yields the protein CASSLGNRERVETQYF. The whole variable domain, filled in from reference TRBV11-2 and TRBJ2-5, reads EAGVAQSPRYKIIEKRQSVAFWCNPISGHATLYWYQQILGQGPKLLIQFQNNGVVDDSQLPKDRFSAERLKGVDSTLKIQPAKLEDSAVYLCASSLGNRERVETQYFGPGTRLLVL.

This clonotype was seen more than once but under ten times. The chain couples TRBV30 to TRBJ2-2, with D perhaps TRBD1 (6 bases). CDR3 size: 12 residues. The germline CDR1 and CDR2 sequences are GTSNPN and SVGIG (reference sequence). Deletions cut 4 bases from V and 3 bases from J, with 6 bases between. The chain's CDR3 is CAWTGDTGELFF. As DNA, the CDR3 is TGTGCCTGGACAGGGGACACCGGGGAGCTGTTTTTT.

This clonotype was counted only a few times. J is TRBJ2-1 and V is TRBV20-1; D is perhaps TRBD2 (5 bases). This CDR3 is built from 12 residues. Per germline, CDR1 DFQATT and CDR2 SNEGSKA (reference sequence). Trimming took 6 bases from V and 2 from J, leaving 8 bases between them. CDR3 DNA sequence: TGCAGTGCCGGGGAAGCCTACAATGAGCAGTTCTTC. Protein sequence: CSAGEAYNEQFF.

This clonotype came up a few times. This rearrangement joins TRBV9 to TRBJ2-2; TRBD2 agrees at 10 bases. J gave up 0 bases and V 3 bases, and 20 bases lay outside the gene matches. CDR1 SGDLS and CDR2 YYNGEE come from the germline V gene. The length of the CDR3 is 22 residues. CDR3 sequence reads: CASSEKTGLAGDLRSNTGELFF. The CDR3 DNA follows: TGTGCCAGCAGCGAAAAGACGGGGCTAGCGGGAGACCTGCGATCGAACACCGGGGAGCTGTTTTTT.

V usage is TRBV29-1 and J usage is TRBJ1-1; the D is unclear. This CDR3 comprises 13 residues. Per the germline V gene, CDR1 is SQVTM and CDR2 is ANQGSEA. V was clipped by 4 bases and J by 2 bases, with 11 bases between them. CDR3 loop: CSVVELSNTEAFF. CDR3 in DNA: TGCAGCGTTGTAGAACTCAGCAACACTGAAGCTTTCTTT.